This passage covers 15 T cell receptor beta chains from one sample sequenced in a study of blood T cells in healthy people across ages. A sample-barcoded 5' primer and a J-beta primer mix were used in a second PCR of roughly 7 to 11 cycles. One entry per CDR3 protein, called by TCRdb with MiXCR from the 5' RACE reads. The sample has about 830,000 distinct CDR3 sequences; 58% are singletons. The material sequenced was blood. All receptors come from a man aged 25 to 40 in good health.

The rearrangement uses TRBV28 and TRBJ2-1; 8 nucleotides align to TRBD2. The CDR3 extends over 14 amino acids. Germline CDR1 MDHEN, CDR2 SYDVKM. Trimming took 8 bases from V and 5 from J; bases not matched to a gene: 8. CDR3 residues: CASLPGLGDNEQFF. Here the CDR3 DNA reads TGTGCCAGCCTCCCGGGACTAGGCGACAATGAGCAGTTCTTC.

The chain carries TRBV19 and TRBJ2-1; maybe TRBD2 (6 bases). The CDR3 runs 16 residues. The germline V gene has CDR1 LNHDA and CDR2 SQIVND (reference sequence). V lost 4 bases and J lost 4, with 17 bases in between. CDR3 bases: TGTGCCAGTAGTAGACAGATTAGCGGAGGGTACAATGAGCAGTTCTTC. Translated, it gives CASSRQISGGYNEQFF.

This clonotype was recorded at least ten times. The V call is TRBV28, the J call TRBJ1-2; TRBD1 might be the D (5 bases). Trimming took off 7 bases at V and 1 base at J, with 13 bases between the two ends. Germline CDR1 and CDR2: MDHEN and SYDVKM. The CDR3 has 14 amino acids. The CDR3 DNA reads TGTGCCAGCACCACCGGGGACGGTAACTATGGCTACACCTTC. Protein product: CASTTGDGNYGYTF.

The V gene is TRBV5-1, the J gene TRBJ1-2; no firm D call. The CDR3 contains 14 residues. Germline CDR1 is SGHRS and CDR2 is YFSETQ. V was shortened by 3 bases and J by 6 bases, with 15 bases between the two germline ends. The CDR3 nucleotides read TGCGCCAGCAGCTCGACTCCGCGGATAGATGGCTACACCTTC. As protein: CASSSTPRIDGYTF.

The rearrangement uses TRBV24-1 and TRBJ2-5; TRBD2 aligns across 8 bases. Trimming removed 4 bases from V and 5 bases from J; junction bases left unmatched: 5. CDR1 and CDR2 from the germline V gene are KGHDR and SFDVKD. The CDR3 is made up of 14 amino acids. This chain's CDR3 is CATSEAGDGETQYF. DNA of the CDR3: TGTGCCACCAGTGAAGCGGGAGATGGGGAGACCCAGTACTTC.

This chain uses TRBV3-1 with TRBJ2-1, with a weak D call TRBD2 (5 bases). Per the germline V gene, CDR1 is LGHDT and CDR2 is YNNKEL (reference sequence). CDR3 length equals 15 residues. Trimming cost V 0 bases and J 5 bases, with 11 bases left between them. The CDR3: CASSQDAGSHNEQFF. CDR3 DNA sequence: TGTGCCAGCAGCCAAGACGCGGGCAGTCACAATGAGCAGTTCTTC.

This chain connects TRBV10-3 to TRBJ2-7, with 8 nucleotides matching TRBD1. CDR3 size: 12 residues. Germline-derived CDR1 and CDR2 are ENHRY and SYGVKD. The V segment lost 10 bases and the J segment 6 bases; nucleotides outside the gene matches: 8. The CDR3 region is CATQGARREQYF. CDR3 nucleotides: TGTGCCACGCAGGGGGCGAGGCGCGAGCAGTACTTC.

The rearrangement links TRBV20-1 to TRBJ1-2; D perhaps matches TRBD1 (6 bases). The germline gives CDR1 DFQATT, CDR2 SNEGSKA (reference sequence). This CDR3 is 13 amino acids long. Trimming pared 5 bases from V and 6 bases from J, leaving 16 bases between. The CDR3 DNA is TGCAGTGCTCACAGGGTATTCGGAGATGGCTACACCTTC. Translated, it gives CSAHRVFGDGYTF.

This clonotype has more than one count but fewer than ten. This sequence joins TRBV12-3 or TRBV12-4 and TRBJ2-1; D not certain. This CDR3 spans 13 amino acids. Trimming took off 7 bases at V and 6 bases at J, with 13 bases between the two ends. As DNA, the CDR3 is TGTGCCAGCACCCGAGACTGGACCAATGAGCAGTTCTTC. Translating gives CASTRDWTNEQFF.

The table lists this clonotype with a few counts. The CDR3: CASSSQSYEQYF. CDR3 bases: TGTGCCAGCAGTAGCCAGAGCTACGAGCAGTACTTC. The genes are TRBV12-3 or TRBV12-4 and TRBJ2-7; no clear D gene. V shed 5 bases and J shed 3 bases, with 8 bases lying between them. This CDR3 region has 12 residues.

This clonotype was counted between two and nine times. This chain uses TRBV29-1 with TRBJ2-1; TRBD1 aligns across 9 bases. Trimming at V came to 3 bases and at J to 9 bases, leaving 12 bases not matched to a gene. CDR1 and CDR2 from the germline V gene are SQVTM and ANQGSEA. This CDR3 is 15 amino acids long. In DNA form, the CDR3 reads TGCAGCGTTGAGGGAGGGACAGGGTCGTTTGGTGAGCAGTTCTTC. Protein sequence: CSVEGGTGSFGEQFF.

The rearrangement links TRBV7-2 to TRBJ2-7; D gene unclear. The V end lost 1 base, the J end lost 7 bases, and 8 bases lay between the germline ends. Per the germline V gene, CDR1 is SGHTA and CDR2 is FQGNSA. This CDR3 has 12 amino acids. CDR3 in amino acids: CASSLGVWEQYF. The CDR3 DNA reads TGTGCCAGCAGCTTAGGGGTCTGGGAGCAGTACTTC.

The genes are TRBV12-3 or TRBV12-4 and TRBJ1-2; 12 nucleotides match TRBD1. The CDR3 has 17 amino acids. V was clipped by 3 bases and J by 1 base; unmatched bases: 6. This chain's CDR3 is CASSFSGQGAVNYGYTF. CDR3 DNA sequence: TGTGCCAGCAGTTTCTCGGGACAGGGGGCTGTTAACTATGGCTACACCTTC.

V is TRBV7-2 and J is TRBJ1-1, with D hard to call. V was cut by 5 bases and J by 0 bases, with 10 bases left in between. Germline loops: CDR1 SGHTA, CDR2 FQGNSA. CDR3 length equals 14 residues. CDR3 nucleotides: TGTGCCAGCAGCGAGTCCGAAGTGAACACTGAAGCTTTCTTT. Translated: CASSESEVNTEAFF.

This clonotype was observed at least ten times. The chain combines TRBV29-1 with TRBJ2-7, with no clear D. V was clipped by 1 base and J by 3 bases, with 7 bases between them. Germline loops: CDR1 SQVTM, CDR2 ANQGSEA. The CDR3 has 12 residues. The CDR3 nucleotides are TGCAGCGTTGAAGTCCAGGACTACGAGCAGTACTTC. Its translation is CSVEVQDYEQYF.